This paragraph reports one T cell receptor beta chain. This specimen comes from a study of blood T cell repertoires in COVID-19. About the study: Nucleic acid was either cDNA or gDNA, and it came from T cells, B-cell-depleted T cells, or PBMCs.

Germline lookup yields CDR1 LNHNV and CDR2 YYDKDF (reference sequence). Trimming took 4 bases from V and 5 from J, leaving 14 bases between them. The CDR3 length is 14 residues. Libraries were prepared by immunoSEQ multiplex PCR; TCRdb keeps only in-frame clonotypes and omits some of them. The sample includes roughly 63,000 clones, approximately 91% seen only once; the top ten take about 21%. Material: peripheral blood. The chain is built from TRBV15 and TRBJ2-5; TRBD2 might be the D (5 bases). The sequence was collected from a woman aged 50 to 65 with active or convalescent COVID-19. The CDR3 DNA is TGTGCCACCAGCACACTAAATGAGGGTGAGACCCAGTACTTC. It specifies CATSTLNEGETQYF. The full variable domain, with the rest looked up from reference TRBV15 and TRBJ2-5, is DAMVIQNPRYQVTQFGKPVTLSCSQTLNHNVMYWYQQKSSQAPKLLFHYYDKDFNNEADTPDNFQSRRPNTSFCFLDIRSPGLGDTAMYLCATSTLNEGETQYFGPGTRLLVL.